The 28 T cell receptor beta chains reported below all come from one sample, sequenced in a study of CD8 T cells in ankylosing spondylitis. TCRdb redid the calling of the 5' RACE reads with MiXCR, one entry per CDR3 protein. The sample includes around 130,000 distinct CDR3 sequences, around 9% of them seen just once. What was sequenced was blood, either unsorted or a sorted T cell fraction (not recorded which). These receptors originate from a male donor with ankylosing spondylitis or in good health (not recorded which).

This clonotype was found many times. The chain has TRBV11-1 and TRBJ2-1; D perhaps matches TRBD1 (5 bases). This CDR3 comprises 18 residues. Germline-derived CDR1 and CDR2 are SGHAT and FQDESV (reference sequence). Trimming took 5 bases from V and 0 from J, leaving 20 bases between them. The CDR3 here is CASSPERYRGSSYNEQFF. The CDR3 region has the DNA TGTGCCAGCAGCCCAGAGAGGTATAGGGGAAGCTCCTACAATGAGCAGTTCTTC.

This clonotype was recorded at least ten times. This sequence joins TRBV5-1 and TRBJ1-5; D unclear. CDR1 is SGHRS, CDR2 YFSETQ, per germline. V was trimmed by 4 bases and J by 1 base, leaving 6 bases between them. The CDR3 sequence is 13 residues long. The DNA for the CDR3 is TGCGCCAGCAGCGAACGAAGCAATCAGCCCCAGCATTTT. Residues: CASSERSNQPQHF.

This clonotype came up many times. The CDR3 nucleotides are TGTGCCAGCAGCGACAGGGGGCAGCAAGAGACCCAGTACTTC. Protein sequence: CASSDRGQQETQYF. This chain links TRBV5-6 with TRBJ2-5, with 10 bases lining up with TRBD1. This CDR3 comprises 14 residues. Looked up from germline, CDR1 is SGHDT and CDR2 is YYEEEE. The V and J ends lost 4 bases and 2 bases, in that order; junction bases with no gene match: 2.

This clonotype was observed at least ten times. The chain uses TRBV5-1 and TRBJ2-7; D call uncertain. V dropped 5 bases and J dropped 0 bases, with 12 bases sitting between them. The CDR3 has 14 residues. Germline CDR1 and CDR2: SGHRS and YFSETQ. In nucleotides, the CDR3 is TGCGCCAGCAGGCGGTCAACGACCTCCTACGAGCAGTACTTC. This encodes CASRRSTTSYEQYF. Supplemented by reference TRBV5-1 and TRBJ2-7, the full variable domain reads KAGVTQTPRYLIKTRGQQVTLSCSPISGHRSVSWYQQTPGQGLQFLFEYFSETQRNKGNFPGRFSGRQFSNSRSEMNVSTLELGDSALYLCASRRSTTSYEQYFGPGTRLTVT.

The gene calls are TRBV3-1 and TRBJ2-3; 7 bases match TRBD2. This CDR3 is 19 amino acids long. The V and J ends lost 4 bases and 0 bases, in that order; junction bases with no gene match: 16. Germline V gene data show CDR1 as LGHDT and CDR2 as YNNKEL (reference sequence). The CDR3 reads CASSPLAYISLGSTDTQYF. CDR3 sequence (DNA): TGTGCCAGCAGCCCACTAGCGTACATCTCCCTTGGTAGCACAGATACGCAGTATTTT.

This clonotype came up many times. This chain connects TRBV5-1 to TRBJ1-1; a weak D match, TRBD1 (5 bases). Trimming shortened V by 4 bases and J by 1 base, and 14 bases separated the two germline ends. Germline values: CDR1 SGHRS, CDR2 YFSETQ. The CDR3 loop spans 15 amino acids. CDR3 nucleotides: TGCGCCAGCAGCCCCCTGTGGGGCGGGAACACTGAAGCTTTCTTT. This sequence encodes CASSPLWGGNTEAFF.

Details on this clonotype: A single base separates this from a much larger clone, so it may be a read error. The J gene is TRBJ2-7, the V gene TRBV5-1; D could derive from TRBD1 or TRBD2 (6 bases each). Germline V gene lookup returns CDR1 SGHRS and CDR2 YFSETQ. CDR3 length: 14 residues. V lost 4 bases and J 11 bases, leaving 22 bases between the germline ends. CDR3 residues: CASSPAVGGTEEYF. In nucleotides, the CDR3 is TGCGCCAGCAGCCCTGCTGTGGGGGGCACAGAGGAGTACTTC.

This clonotype was counted ten times or more. The chain is built from TRBV20-1 and TRBJ1-3; D unclear. The CDR3 has 13 amino acids. Trimming shortened V by 0 bases and J by 3 bases, and 6 bases separated the two germline ends. Germline V gives CDR1 DFQATT, CDR2 SNEGSKA (reference sequence). The CDR3 protein is CSAREVDGNTIYF. CDR3 in DNA: TGCAGTGCTAGAGAGGTGGATGGAAACACCATATATTTT.

This clonotype was seen only once. In DNA, the CDR3 is TGCAGCGTTGAGGGAGGTGATGGAAACACCATATATTTT. It is translated as CSVEGGDGNTIYF. This chain links TRBV29-1 with TRBJ1-3, with D uncertain. This CDR3 is 13 amino acids long. Germline-derived CDR1 and CDR2 are SQVTM and ANQGSEA. The V end lost 3 bases, the J end lost 3 bases, and 9 bases lay between the germline ends.

This clonotype was counted only a few times. The chain is built from TRBV12-3 or TRBV12-4 and TRBJ1-2; no definite D call. The ends were cut back, 3 bases at V and 0 bases at J, with 5 bases in the middle. CDR3 length: 13 amino acids. CDR3 sequence: CASSFRTNYGYTF. Written as DNA, the CDR3 is TGTGCCAGCAGTTTTCGGACTAACTATGGCTACACCTTC.

In its sample, this clonotype was seen many times. The chain links TRBV12-1 to TRBJ2-1; the D call of TRBD2 is as the table states it, not checked on the DNA. TRBV12-1 is a documented pseudogene. This CDR3 has 16 amino acids. The CDR3 spells CASSLLSGRAYNEQFF. The CDR3 DNA sequence: TGTGCCAGCAGCTTGCTTAGCGGGAGAGCATACAATGAGCAGTTCTTC.

This clonotype was picked up many times. The gene calls are TRBV28 and TRBJ2-3; 7 bases are shared with TRBD2. CDR1 MDHEN and CDR2 SYDVKM come from the germline V gene. V shed 3 bases, J shed 4 bases, and the junction held 4 bases outside the gene matches. This CDR3 is built from 14 residues. The CDR3 sequence: CASSFGGSSDTQYF. The CDR3 DNA is TGTGCCAGCAGTTTCGGCGGGAGCTCAGATACGCAGTATTTT. The full variable domain, completed using reference TRBV28 and TRBJ2-3, is DVKVTQSSRYLVKRTGEKVFLECVQDMDHENMFWYRQDPGLGLRLIYFSYDVKMKEKGDIPEGYSVSREKKERFSLILESASTNQTSMYLCASSFGGSSDTQYFGPGTRLTVL.

There are many counts of this clonotype. CDR3 sequence: CASSFAAPNTGELFF. In DNA, the CDR3 is TGTGCCAGCAGTTTTGCGGCTCCGAACACCGGGGAGCTGTTTTTT. The gene calls are TRBV12-3 or TRBV12-4 and TRBJ2-2, with D unclear. Trimming cost V 3 bases and J 0 bases, with 8 bases left between them. The length of the CDR3 is 15 residues.

A few counts support this clonotype. The chain combines TRBV11-2 with TRBJ2-6; 7 nucleotides line up with TRBD1. CDR1 and CDR2 (germline): SGHAT, FQNNGV. V dropped 5 bases and J dropped 0; count of bases not matched to a gene: 13. This CDR3 spans 19 amino acids. CDR3 region: CASSLTDRFRLSGANVLTF. The CDR3 DNA reads as TGTGCCAGCAGCCTGACGGACAGGTTTCGCCTCTCTGGGGCCAACGTCCTGACTTTC.

This clonotype was found a few times. This rearrangement joins TRBV12-3 or TRBV12-4 to TRBJ2-7; TRBD1 might be the D (7 bases). The CDR3 length is 15 residues. Between the trimmed V and J ends, which lost 4 bases and 4 bases, there was a span of 17 bases. CDR3 DNA sequence: TGTGCCAGCAGTTCCCGCCAGGGGGGCAATTACGAGCAGTACTTC. Translation gives CASSSRQGGNYEQYF.

As for this clonotype: It may be a read error: a sequence one base away is much more abundant. This rearrangement joins TRBV5-5 to TRBJ1-5; D remains unclear. The CDR3 length is 16 residues. The V end was cut by 0 bases, the J end by 4 bases, with 14 bases between. CDR1 SGHKS and CDR2 YYEKEE come from the germline V gene (reference sequence). DNA of the CDR3: TGTGCCAGCAGCTTGGCCCTGCCGGGCCGGAATCAGCCCCAGCATTTT. This sequence encodes CASSLALPGRNQPQHF.

This clonotype has a count of ten or more. The chain carries TRBV5-4 and TRBJ2-7, with 11 nucleotides matching TRBD1. The ends lost 1 base at V and 4 bases at J; junction bases unmatched: 7. The CDR3 is made up of 16 amino acids. CDR1 is SGHNT, CDR2 YYREEE, per germline (reference sequence). CDR3 in amino acids: CASSLQGTGGRYEQYF. In DNA, the CDR3 is TGTGCCAGCAGCTTGCAAGGGACAGGGGGTCGTTACGAGCAGTACTTC. Filled out from reference TRBV5-4 and TRBJ2-7, the complete variable domain reads ETGVTQSPTHLIKTRGQQVTLRCSSQSGHNTVSWYQQALGQGPQFIFQYYREEENGRGNFPPRFSGLQFPNYSSELNVNALELDDSALYLCASSLQGTGGRYEQYFGPGTRLTVT.

This clonotype was seen repeatedly, ten times or more. The junction departs from the called germline gene at one end, perhaps through a read error. The chain recombines TRBV6-2 or TRBV6-3 with TRBJ2-7; possible D gene TRBD1, 5 bases. CDR1 is MNHEY and CDR2 is SVGEGT in the germline V gene. The CDR3 has 13 amino acids. CDR3 sequence (DNA): TGTGCCAGCAGAAGACAGAACGTCTACGAGCATTACTTC. Residues: CASRRQNVYEHYF.

Comment on this clonotype: A read error may be the cause here, since a much bigger clone is one base away. This rearrangement joins TRBV5-1 to TRBJ1-1; TRBD1 matches at 7 bases. V shed 4 bases and J 6 bases; nucleotides not matched to a gene: 9. Germline loops: CDR1 SGHRS, CDR2 YFSETQ. CDR3 length equals 14 residues. The CDR3 DNA is TGCGCCAGCAGCCAAGGGGGCCGTGGCGCTGAAGCTTTCTTT. Protein sequence: CASSQGGRGAEAFF.

This clonotype came up many times. The chain combines TRBV27 with TRBJ2-6; D is undetermined. This CDR3 spans 13 amino acids. Germline loops: CDR1 MNHEY, CDR2 SMNVEV (reference sequence). Trimming pared 3 bases from V and 2 bases from J, leaving 2 bases between. CDR3 sequence: CASSLAGANVLTF. For the CDR3, the DNA is TGTGCCAGCAGTTTGGCTGGGGCCAACGTCCTGACTTTC.

In this sample, this clonotype turned up many times. The chain couples TRBV29-1 to TRBJ1-2; 9 bases map to TRBD1. This CDR3 comprises 13 residues. Per germline, CDR1 SQVTM and CDR2 ANQGSEA. Losses at the gene ends were 8 bases for V and 1 base for J; bases not matched to a gene: 5. The CDR3 nucleotides read TGCAGCACCCGGACAGGGGATAACTATGGCTACACCTTC. Translation: CSTRTGDNYGYTF.

This clonotype was seen repeatedly, ten times or more. The rearrangement joins TRBV15 to TRBJ2-4; D gene unclear. With 1 base removed from V and 10 bases from J, the gap between germline ends came to 5 bases. Per the germline V gene, CDR1 is LNHNV and CDR2 is YYDKDF (reference sequence). CDR3 size: 11 residues. The DNA of the CDR3 is TGTGCCACCAGCAGAGGTATTATTCAGTACTTC. The encoded protein is CATSRGIIQYF.

This clonotype was recorded many times. This chain joins TRBV5-1 and TRBJ2-1; TRBD1 or TRBD2 may be the D gene (5 bases each). CDR3 size: 15 residues. Deletions cut 4 bases from V and 6 bases from J, with 17 bases between. From germline, CDR1 is SGHRS and CDR2 YFSETQ. The CDR3 region has the DNA TGCGCCAGCAGCCTCTCTGGGGGTTGGGTCAATGAGCAGTTCTTC. Its protein is CASSLSGGWVNEQFF.

This clonotype was observed a few times. The rearrangement joins TRBV21-1 to TRBJ1-6; the table's D call, TRBD1, was not checked against the DNA. TRBV21-1 is a recognized pseudogene. This CDR3 has 16 residues. The CDR3 loop reads CASSKPRDIYNSPLHF. In DNA form, the CDR3 reads TGTGCCAGCAGCAAACCCCGGGACATCTATAATTCACCCCTCCACTTT.

This clonotype was seen at least ten times. One junction end disagrees with the germline gene, perhaps due to a read error. The V and J genes are TRBV7-9 and TRBJ2-5, with 8 positions matching TRBD1. CDR3 length: 16 amino acids. Germline V CDR1 and CDR2: SEHNR, FQNEAQ (reference sequence). In nucleotides, the CDR3 is TGTGCCTGCAGCCGGCAGGGAGCAGGGGGCCGGGAGACCCAGTACTTC. Translated, it gives CACSRQGAGGRETQYF.

In this sample, this clonotype turned up a few times. The chain uses TRBV3-1 and TRBJ1-2, with 7 bases lining up with TRBD1. The germline CDR1 and CDR2 sequences are LGHDT and YNNKEL (reference sequence). The CDR3 sequence is 14 residues long. J lost 4 bases, V lost 3 bases, and 5 bases had no gene match. CDR3 protein: CASSHNRGGYGYTF. CDR3 in DNA: TGTGCCAGCAGCCACAACAGGGGAGGCTATGGCTACACCTTC.

This clonotype has just a few counts. The chain carries TRBV29-1 and TRBJ1-1; possible D gene TRBD1, 6 bases. The CDR3 loop spans 13 amino acids. Trimming pared 4 bases from V and 4 bases from J, leaving 13 bases between. Germline values: CDR1 SQVTM, CDR2 ANQGSEA. The CDR3 DNA sequence: TGCAGCGTTGTGGGGGCCAGGGGCACTGAAGCTTTCTTT. Its translation: CSVVGARGTEAFF.

This clonotype was counted many times. The chain recombines TRBV5-1 with TRBJ2-3; no definite D call. In germline, CDR1 is SGHRS, CDR2 YFSETQ. This CDR3 is built from 15 residues. Trimming removed 0 bases at V and 6 bases at J, with 14 bases between. The CDR3 region has the DNA TGCGCCAGCAGCTTGGCCAGTCCATCTTGGGATACGCAGTATTTT. This sequence encodes CASSLASPSWDTQYF. The whole variable domain, remainder taken from reference TRBV5-1 and TRBJ2-3, is KAGVTQTPRYLIKTRGQQVTLSCSPISGHRSVSWYQQTPGQGLQFLFEYFSETQRNKGNFPGRFSGRQFSNSRSEMNVSTLELGDSALYLCASSLASPSWDTQYFGPGTRLTVL.